Listed below are T cell receptor beta chains from one sample, sequenced in a study of shared clonotypes between healthy human individuals. The assay was immunoSEQ multiplex PCR, and TCRdb's table has in-frame clones only and misses some. Of about 1.4 million clones listed, roughly 96% are singletons. The sequencing sample was made of naive CD4+ T cells sorted from blood. The receptors derive from a young man in good health. The CDR3 runs from the conserved cysteine through the conserved F or W.

TRBV6-5	TRBJ1-1	CASTTTMGVGTEAFF
TRBV10-3	TRBJ2-7	CAISEDSSGGEQYF
TRBV5-1	TRBJ1-5	CASSPTGVNQPQHF
TRBV18	TRBJ1-1	CASGAGGTREAFF
TRBV27	TRBJ1-5	CATLLREGQIKNSNQPQHF
TRBV7-3	TRBJ2-7	CASSFRGTGFNEQYF
TRBV11-3	TRBJ2-7	CASSPQGDPYEQYF
TRBV11-2	TRBJ1-2	CASSSQGERIEGYTF
TRBV6-5	TRBJ2-7	CATRIVHEQYF
TRBV7-3	TRBJ2-2	CASSGGLAGGPSVLFF
TRBV5-4	TRBJ1-1	CASSQDPGSGTEAFF
TRBV7-6	TRBJ1-5	CASSPMGYSNQPQHF
TRBV7-3	TRBJ2-2	CASSLVTGMNTGELFF
TRBV6-6	TRBJ2-7	CASRDMRGGARNEQYF
TRBV4-3	TRBJ2-1	CASSQAIRVGSYNEQFF
TRBV14	TRBJ2-1	CASSHVWAAYNEQFF
TRBV2	TRBJ1-2	CASIREGPTPNYGYTF
TRBV28	TRBJ2-5	CASGRSQETQYF
TRBV28	TRBJ2-4	CASSLGLAGGIAAKNIQYF
TRBV7-9	TRBJ2-7	CASAPSGRIYEQYF
TRBV7-2	TRBJ2-7	CASSPRSGSYEQYF
TRBV19	TRBJ2-1	CASSTSGRMVEQFF
TRBV4-1	TRBJ2-3	CASSQTPGLAGLTDTQYF
TRBV7-8	TRBJ1-5	CASSFNAGTGQPQHF
TRBV5-1	TRBJ2-5	CASSLRFTGQETQYF
TRBV29-1	TRBJ2-7	CSVEGQGIAYEQYF
TRBV5-1	TRBJ1-5	CASSLVGGGDQPQHF
TRBV4-3	TRBJ2-1	CASSQAPSGYNEQFF
TRBV7-9	TRBJ1-3	CASSLSGGPSGNTIYF
TRBV18	TRBJ2-1	CASSHQREGSYNEQFF
TRBV7-2	TRBJ2-7	CASSFLGQSYEQYF
TRBV7-9	TRBJ2-1	CASSAQIYHNEQFF
TRBV27	TRBJ2-3	CASSTSGHSTDTQYF
TRBV7-9	TRBJ1-3	CASSLEGNTIYF
TRBV7-8	TRBJ2-6	CASSFLFRDRGSGANVLTF
TRBV5-1	TRBJ1-2	CASSQTGQVGYTF
TRBV4-1	TRBJ1-2	CASSQALEGGVNGYTF
TRBV4-1	TRBJ1-4	CASSRQGSNEKLFF
TRBV19	TRBJ1-5	CASSPRGQVAQHF
TRBV5-1	TRBJ2-7	CASSFETGFPYEQYF
TRBV18	TRBJ2-1	CASSPGAGDNEQFF
TRBV11-2	TRBJ2-7	CASSLGLYEQYF
TRBV5-1	TRBJ2-3	CASSRGVGVEIDTQYF
TRBV6-6	TRBJ2-3	CASSYGTGLADTQYF
TRBV2	TRBJ1-2	CASSVRDKPYGYTF
TRBV28	TRBJ2-5	CATTPLAKTQYF